This is a list of T cell receptor beta chains from one sample in a study of blood T cell repertoires in COVID-19. TCRdb's table, derived via immunoSEQ multiplex PCR, lists solely in-frame clones and lacks some. The table lists 270,000 or so clones, over 75% of them singletons. Material for sequencing was peripheral blood. These receptors originate from a human donor in a cohort sampled during active COVID-19. Both conserved end residues are part of each CDR3. D genes are given only for firm matches. The listing skips clone size in some rows; elsewhere it reads once, few, many or a size class.

j_gene,d_gene,abundance,v_gene,CDR3nt,CDR3aa
TRBJ2-1,.,.,TRBV10-3,TGTGCCATCAGTGAGGGGGGGACCTACAATGAGCAGTTCTTC,CAISEGGTYNEQFF
TRBJ2-1,TRBD2,.,TRBV2,TGTGCCAGCAGTGTAGCGGGGGGGCGGGATGAGCAGTTCTTC,CASSVAGGRDEQFF
TRBJ1-2,.,.,TRBV28,TGTGCCAGCAGTTCAAACTATGGCTACACCTTC,CASSSNYGYTF
TRBJ1-2,.,.,TRBV7-2,TGTGCCAGCAGCTCCGGAGCAAACTATGGCTACACCTTC,CASSSGANYGYTF
TRBJ1-4,TRBD1,.,TRBV24-1,TGTGCCACCAGTGATCCCGGAGACAGGGGGTCAACTAATGAAAAACTGTTTTTT,CATSDPGDRGSTNEKLFF
TRBJ2-1,.,.,TRBV19,TGTGCCAGTAGTATCAGGAATGAGCAGTTCTTC,CASSIRNEQFF
TRBJ2-7,TRBD2,.,TRBV6-5,TGTGCCAGCAGGATGGGACTAGCGGGATTCTACGAGCAGTACTTC,CASRMGLAGFYEQYF
TRBJ2-2,TRBD2,.,TRBV11-2,TGTGCCAGCAGCCCCCTGTTCGGGGGGAGGTCCACCGGGGAGCTGTTTTTT,CASSPLFGGRSTGELFF
TRBJ2-3,.,.,TRBV29-1,TGCAGCGTTGGAAGGGCAGGGGATACGCAGTATTTT,CSVGRAGDTQYF
TRBJ1-2,.,.,TRBV27,TGTGCCAGCACTTCTGTCGGCTATGGCTACACCTTC,CASTSVGYGYTF
TRBJ2-7,TRBD1,once,TRBV9,TGTGCCAGCAGCCGGGACAGGCCGTCCTACGAGCAGTACTTC,CASSRDRPSYEQYF
TRBJ1-6,.,.,TRBV7-9,TGTGCCAGCAGCCCCACAGGGAGGGATTCACCCCTCCACTTT,CASSPTGRDSPLHF
TRBJ2-3,TRBD2,.,TRBV14,TGTGCCAGCAGCCCCCTTGTGGCGGGAGGCCCAGATACGCAGTATTTT,CASSPLVAGGPDTQYF
TRBJ2-7,TRBD1,few,TRBV24-1,TGTGCCACCAGTGACCAGACCGGGACAGGGACCTACGAGCAGTACTTC,CATSDQTGTGTYEQYF
TRBJ2-3,.,once,TRBV9,TGTGCCAGCAGCCAGGACACCACAGATACGCAGTATTTT,CASSQDTTDTQYF
TRBJ2-7,.,.,TRBV18,TGTGCCAGCTCACTCGGAACGGGGAATCCCTACGAGCAGTACTTC,CASSLGTGNPYEQYF
TRBJ1-5,.,.,TRBV2,TGTGCCAGCACCGGGACATATCCAAATCAGCCCCAGCATTTT,CASTGTYPNQPQHF
TRBJ2-3,TRBD2,.,TRBV28,TGTGCCAGCAGTTCTAGCGGAACCCACAGAGATACGCAGTATTTT,CASSSSGTHRDTQYF
TRBJ1-1,.,.,TRBV2,TGTGCCAGCAGTGCTCTGGCCACTGAAGCTTTCTTT,CASSALATEAFF
TRBJ2-5,.,.,TRBV6-6,TGTGCCAGCAGTTACTCGGGCCGGTCTCAAGAGACCCAGTACTTC,CASSYSGRSQETQYF
TRBJ2-5,.,once,TRBV27,TGTGCCACCGGAGTCCCGTCACGGACCCAGTACTTC,CATGVPSRTQYF
TRBJ1-2,.,.,TRBV12-3/TRBV12-4,TGTGCCAGCACAGCTACAGGGTCCTATGGCTACACCTTC,CASTATGSYGYTF
TRBJ1-1,.,.,TRBV5-1,TGCGCCAGCAGCTTCTCTAAGGGCGGAGGGAACACTGAAGCTTTCTTT,CASSFSKGGGNTEAFF
TRBJ1-3,.,.,TRBV5-1,TGCGCCAGCAGTTCATATCGGACGGGGACTGGAAACACCATATATTTT,CASSSYRTGTGNTIYF
TRBJ1-2,.,.,TRBV28,TGTGCCAGCAGTCCAACTAACTATGGCTACACCTTC,CASSPTNYGYTF
TRBJ2-7,TRBD2,.,TRBV2,TGTGCCAGCAGGATCGAAGCGTTCGGGACTAGCGGAACCTACGAGCAGTACTTC,CASRIEAFGTSGTYEQYF
TRBJ2-1,.,.,TRBV6-1,TGTGCCAGCAGAAGAACAGGGTTTTACAATGAGCAGTTCTTC,CASRRTGFYNEQFF
TRBJ1-1,.,.,TRBV18,TGTGCCAGCTCACCCCTGGGACAGAACACTGAAGCTTTCTTT,CASSPLGQNTEAFF
TRBJ1-5,.,.,TRBV7-9,TGTGCCAGCAGCTTAGATGGGAGGGCTCAGCCCCAGCATTTT,CASSLDGRAQPQHF
TRBJ2-7,TRBD1,.,TRBV7-2,TGTGCCAGCAGCTTAGTCCGGGACAGGGTAAGCGAGCAGTACTTC,CASSLVRDRVSEQYF
TRBJ2-7,TRBD2,.,TRBV3-1/TRBV3-2,TGTGCCAGCAGCCAACTTACTAGCGGGGGGAACTCCTACGAGCAGTACTTC,CASSQLTSGGNSYEQYF
TRBJ2-4,TRBD1,.,TRBV3-1/TRBV3-2,TGTGCCAGCAGCCAAGAACTACAGGGGAACATTCAGTACTTC,CASSQELQGNIQYF
TRBJ1-2,.,few,TRBV11-2,TGTGCCAGCAGCCGGAGGGACAACTATGGCTACACCTTC,CASSRRDNYGYTF
TRBJ2-7,.,.,TRBV6-5,TGTGCCAGCACCACGACTACCGCCTACGAGCAGTACTTC,CASTTTTAYEQYF
TRBJ2-2,TRBD1,.,TRBV24-1,TGTGCCACCAGTGATTCGTTCAGGGGGCACACCGGGGAGCTGTTTTTT,CATSDSFRGHTGELFF
TRBJ2-1,.,.,TRBV9,TGTGCCAGCAGCGTAGGGGGCAGGGTCTCCTACAATGAGCAGTTCTTC,CASSVGGRVSYNEQFF
TRBJ1-1,.,.,TRBV5-1,TGCGCCAGCAGCTTGGCTGGTGAAGGGGTTGGCACTGAAGCTTTCTTT,CASSLAGEGVGTEAFF
TRBJ2-7,TRBD2,.,TRBV27,TGTGCCAGCAGCCCACCGCTAGCGGGGAGTACTCCCTACGAGCAGTACTTC,CASSPPLAGSTPYEQYF
TRBJ2-7,.,.,TRBV6-2/TRBV6-3,TGTGCCAGCAGTTACCCGGGTTTTACCTACGAGCAGTACTTC,CASSYPGFTYEQYF
TRBJ2-7,.,once,TRBV6-2/TRBV6-3,TGTGCCAGCAGTTACCCACCCTCGGGACTCATCTCCTACGAGCAGTACTTC,CASSYPPSGLISYEQYF
TRBJ2-1,.,.,TRBV4-1,TGCGCCAGCAGCCAATACAAAAACAGGGACAATGAGCAGTTCTTC,CASSQYKNRDNEQFF
TRBJ2-3,TRBD2,.,TRBV6-6,TGTGCCAGCAGGCGAAGGACTAGCGGGGGGGCGGGCACAGATACGCAGTATTTT,CASRRRTSGGAGTDTQYF
TRBJ1-6,TRBD1,.,TRBV15,TGTGCCACCAGAGGACAGGGGACAATAAATAATTCACCCCTCCACTTT,CATRGQGTINNSPLHF
TRBJ1-2,.,.,TRBV20-1,TGCAGTGCTAGTACCTCAGGAAATGGCTACACCTTC,CSASTSGNGYTF
TRBJ1-1,.,.,TRBV12-3/TRBV12-4,TGTGCCAGCAGCTACAGTCGGTCTGAAGCTTTCTTT,CASSYSRSEAFF
TRBJ1-5,TRBD1,.,TRBV11-2,TGTGCCAGCAGCTTAGGGACAGGGGCGGTTCAGCCCCAGCATTTT,CASSLGTGAVQPQHF
TRBJ2-2,TRBD1,few,TRBV28,TGTGCCAGCAGAATTGGACAGGTCTATACCGGGGAGCTGTTTTTT,CASRIGQVYTGELFF
TRBJ2-1,.,many,TRBV12-3/TRBV12-4,TGTGCCAGCAGCCGCAATGAGCAGTTCTTC,CASSRNEQFF
TRBJ2-5,.,.,TRBV28,TGTGCCAGCAGCACAGCCGACCCCCGCGAGACCCAGTACTTC,CASSTADPRETQYF
TRBJ2-5,.,.,TRBV6-1,TGTGCCAGCAGTGAAGCGACTTTGAGGGATCGAGAGACCCAGTACTTC,CASSEATLRDRETQYF
TRBJ2-7,TRBD1,many,TRBV6-5,TGTGCCAGCAGTTGGACGGGACAGGGCTACGAGCAGTACTTC,CASSWTGQGYEQYF
TRBJ2-3,TRBD1,.,TRBV9,TGTGCCAGCAGCGTCCGGGACAGGGGATTTACTAGCACAGATACGCAGTATTTT,CASSVRDRGFTSTDTQYF
TRBJ2-1,.,.,TRBV7-3,TGTGCCAGCAGCTCCGCCGGGGGTAGTAATGAGCAGTTCTTC,CASSSAGGSNEQFF
TRBJ2-2,.,.,TRBV13,TGTGCCAGCAGCTTAATAGACGGGACCGGGGAGCTGTTTTTT,CASSLIDGTGELFF
TRBJ2-3,TRBD2,.,TRBV7-6,TGTGCCAGCAGCTTAGAGATTAGCGGGGGCCTCACAGATACGCAGTATTTT,CASSLEISGGLTDTQYF
TRBJ2-7,.,once,TRBV18,TGTGCCAGCTCACTCTATACAGGGTTCGGCGAGCAGTACTTC,CASSLYTGFGEQYF
TRBJ2-7,TRBD1,once,TRBV5-4,TGTGCCAGCAGCACAAGACAGGGGACCTTTGGGCAGTACTTC,CASSTRQGTFGQYF